A selection of T cell receptor beta chains follows, all from one sample in a study of cytomegalovirus exposure and HLA in healthy donors. Sequenced by immunoSEQ multiplex PCR; TCRdb stores in-frame clones only, minus some. The sample records about 130,000 clones, about nine tenths being singletons. The sample was PBMCs. All receptors derive from a man in his thirties or forties in good health and CMV-seronegative. The CDR3 runs from the conserved cysteine through the conserved F or W. A D gene is named only where the DNA matches it firmly.

d_call cdr3_length j_call v_call cdr3_nt cdr3_aa
. 16 TRBJ1-1 TRBV4-1 TGCGCCAGCAGCCGCGTTCAGGGTCTCCTTGGGGATGGAGCTTTCTTT CASSRVQGLLGDGAFF
. 14 TRBJ1-3 TRBV5-1 TGCGCCAGCAGCTGGGACACCTCTGGAAACACCATATATTTT CASSWDTSGNTIYF
TRBD1 18 TRBJ1-6 TRBV15 TGTGCCACCAGCGGACCTCCCGACAGGGGGGCCTATAATTCACCCCTCCACTTT CATSGPPDRGAYNSPLHF
. 14 TRBJ1-1 TRBV7-6 TGTGCCAGCAGCCTGGGGCAAAGGAACACTGAAGCTTTCTTT CASSLGQRNTEAFF
TRBD1 14 TRBJ2-5 TRBV7-9 TGTGCCAGCAGCACCTACAGGGGCAGGGAGACCCAGTACTTC CASSTYRGRETQYF
. 16 TRBJ2-7 TRBV4-3 TGCGCCAGCAGACGTCATCCCTCCGGGACAACCTACGAGCAGTACTTC CASRRHPSGTTYEQYF
. 14 TRBJ2-3 TRBV27 TGTGCCAGCAGTGGCGACGGACTCACAGATACGCAGTATTTT CASSGDGLTDTQYF
TRBD1 14 TRBJ1-3 TRBV4-3 TGCGCCAGCAGCCAAGTAGGGGGCCGAAACACCATATATTTT CASSQVGGRNTIYF
. 14 TRBJ2-6 TRBV27 TGTGCCAGCAGTTGGGGGGTCGGGGCCAACGTCCTGACTTTC CASSWGVGANVLTF
TRBD1 13 TRBJ1-2 TRBV15 TGTGCCACCAGCAGGGGACAGCTCTATGGCTACACCTTC CATSRGQLYGYTF
. 15 TRBJ2-1 TRBV5-1 TGCGCCAGCAGTTTAAGGCCAGGGCTTGACAATGAGCAGTTCTTC CASSLRPGLDNEQFF